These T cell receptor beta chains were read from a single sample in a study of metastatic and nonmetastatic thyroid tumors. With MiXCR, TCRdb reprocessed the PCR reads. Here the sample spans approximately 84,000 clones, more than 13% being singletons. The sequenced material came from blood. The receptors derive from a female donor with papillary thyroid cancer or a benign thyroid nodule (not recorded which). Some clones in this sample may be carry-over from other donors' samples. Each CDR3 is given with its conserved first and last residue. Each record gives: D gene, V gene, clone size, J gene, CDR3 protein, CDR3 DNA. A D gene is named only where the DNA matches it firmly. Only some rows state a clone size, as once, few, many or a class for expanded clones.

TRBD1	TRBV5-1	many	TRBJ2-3	CASSRDRGQDTQYF	TGCGCCAGCAGCCGGGACAGGGGGCAAGATACGCAGTATTTT
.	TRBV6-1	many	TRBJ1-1	CARPLPDRKNTEAFF	TGTGCCAGACCGCTACCTGACAGGAAGAACACTGAAGCTTTCTTT
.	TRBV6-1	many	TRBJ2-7	CASSSGRSYEQYF	TGTGCCAGCAGCTCAGGACGGTCATACGAGCAGTACTTC
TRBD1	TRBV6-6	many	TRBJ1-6	CASSYSAQGAPSYNSPLHF	TGTGCCAGCAGTTACTCTGCCCAGGGGGCACCCTCCTATAATTCACCCCTCCACTTT
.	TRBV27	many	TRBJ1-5	CASRLGQNSNQPQHF	TGTGCCAGCCGACTCGGACAGAACTCCAATCAGCCCCAGCATTTT
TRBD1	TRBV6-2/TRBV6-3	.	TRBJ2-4	CASSVDRVDYVAKNIQYF	TGTGCCAGCAGCGTCGACAGGGTTGACTACGTAGCCAAAAACATTCAGTACTTC
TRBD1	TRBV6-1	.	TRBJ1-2	CASSEGTGGSQLYGYTF	TGTGCCAGCAGTGAAGGGACAGGGGGATCCCAGCTCTATGGCTACACATTC
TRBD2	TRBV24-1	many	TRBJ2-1	CATSDPAGGRNEQFF	TGTGCCACCAGTGACCCAGCGGGGGGGCGCAATGAGCAGTTCTTC
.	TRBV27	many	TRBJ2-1	CASSLLGLDNEQFF	TGTGCCAGCAGTTTACTGGGTCTAGACAATGAGCAGTTCTTC
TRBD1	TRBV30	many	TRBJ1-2	CAWTYDYRGRLVDGYTF	TGTGCCTGGACATATGATTACAGGGGGCGGCTTGTGGATGGCTACACCTTC
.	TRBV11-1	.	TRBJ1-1	CSSSPLDRQAANTEAFF	TGTTCCAGCAGCCCGTTGGATCGACAGGCTGCGAACACTGAAGCTTTCTTT
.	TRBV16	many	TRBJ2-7	CASSQGGHSSYEQYF	TGTGCCAGCAGCCAAGGAGGGCACAGCTCCTACGAGCAGTACTTC
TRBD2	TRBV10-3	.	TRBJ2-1	CAISGRLAGGPGIEQFF	TGTGCCATCAGTGGCCGACTAGCGGGGGGGCCGGGGATTGAGCAGTTCTTC
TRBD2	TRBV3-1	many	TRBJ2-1	CASSPRLAVGNEQFF	TGTGCCAGCAGCCCCCGCCTAGCGGTAGGCAATGAGCAGTTCTTC
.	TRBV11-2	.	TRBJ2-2	CASSFGPSCNTGELFF	TGTGCCAGCAGCTTTGGACCGTCATGCAACACCGGGGAGCTGTTTTTT
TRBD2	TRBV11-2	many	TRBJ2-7	CASSPLAGGRYEQYF	TGTGCCAGCAGCCCCTTAGCGGGGGGAAGATACGAGCAGTACTTC
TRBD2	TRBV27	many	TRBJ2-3	CASSLSSLAGGTDTQYF	TGTGCCAGCAGTTTATCGTCGCTAGCGGGGGGCACAGATACGCAGTATTTT
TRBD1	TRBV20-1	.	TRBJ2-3	CSARDAWDRGFTDTQYF	TGCAGTGCTAGAGATGCGTGGGACAGGGGATTCACAGATACGCAGTATTTT
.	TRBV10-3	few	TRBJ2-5	CAISEKRGCDTQYF	TGTGCCATCAGTGAAAAAAGAGGGTGTGATACCCAGTACTTC
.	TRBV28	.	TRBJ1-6	CASKECGWVPQSLHF	TGTGCCAGCAAGGAGTGTGGATGGGTACCTCAGTCCCTCCACTTT
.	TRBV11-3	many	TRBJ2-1	CASSPGAGALNEQFF	TGTGCCAGCAGTCCTGGCGCGGGGGCTCTTAATGAGCAGTTCTTC
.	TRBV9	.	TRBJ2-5	CASSVALGGSETQYF	TGTGCCAGCAGCGTAGCACTTGGGGGGTCAGAGACCCAGTACTTC
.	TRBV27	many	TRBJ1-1	CASRTTGNTEAFF	TGTGCCAGCCGAACTACAGGGAACACTGAAGCTTTCTTT
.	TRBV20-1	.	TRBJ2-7	CSAIPIGGRISYEQYF	TGCAGTGCTATACCTATTGGGGGGAGAATCTCCTACGAGCAGTACTTC
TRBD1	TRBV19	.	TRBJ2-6	CATSDRAGTNVLTF	TGTGCCACCTCGGACAGGGCTGGGACAAACGTCCTGACTTTC
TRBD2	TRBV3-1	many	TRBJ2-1	CASSLGTIPSYNEQFF	TGTGCCAGCAGCCTAGGGACTATTCCTTCCTACAATGAGCAGTTCTTC
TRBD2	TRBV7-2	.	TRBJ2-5	CASSLAGRSYSSGGFMETQYF	TGTGCCAGCAGCTTAGCGGGCCGTTCCTATTCTAGCGGGGGGTTTATGGAGACCCAGTACTTC
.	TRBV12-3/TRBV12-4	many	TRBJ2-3	CASSLGKNSAQYF	TGTGCCAGCAGTCTGGGAAAGAACAGTGCGCAGTATTTT
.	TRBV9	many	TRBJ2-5	CASSVVEGGRETQYF	TGTGCCAGCAGCGTAGTCGAGGGGGGACGAGAGACCCAGTACTTC
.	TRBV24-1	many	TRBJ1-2	CATSDVRGAGGYTF	TGTGCCACCAGTGATGTCCGGGGAGCGGGTGGCTACACCTTC
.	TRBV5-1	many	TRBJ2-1	CASSLDQGSYNEQFF	TGCGCCAGCAGCTTGGATCAGGGCTCCTACAATGAGCAGTTCTTC
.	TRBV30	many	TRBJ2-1	CAWVRGEQFF	TGTGCCTGGGTTCGAGGTGAGCAGTTCTTC
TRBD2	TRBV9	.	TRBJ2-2	CASSHIAGGVGGELFF	TGTGCCAGCAGCCACATCGCGGGGGGCGTAGGCGGGGAGCTGTTTTTT
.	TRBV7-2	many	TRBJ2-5	CASSLGASRAQYF	TGTGCCAGCAGCTTAGGGGCTAGTAGAGCCCAGTACTTC
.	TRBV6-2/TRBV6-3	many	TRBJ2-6	CASSYLSGANVLTF	TGTGCCAGCAGTTACCTTTCTGGGGCCAACGTCCTGACTTTC
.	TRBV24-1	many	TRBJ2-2	CATSDTISREGELFF	TGTGCCACCAGTGACACTATCTCCAGGGAAGGGGAGCTGTTTTTT
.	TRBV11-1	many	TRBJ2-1	CASSLVDLPNNEQFF	TGTGCCAGCAGCTTAGTAGACCTCCCTAACAATGAGCAGTTCTTC
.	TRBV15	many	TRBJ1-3	CATSRVFWDTIYF	TGTGCCACCAGCAGAGTATTCTGGGACACCATATATTTT
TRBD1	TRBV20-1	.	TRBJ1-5	CSAMDRDNHPHHF	TGCAGTGCCATGGACAGGGACAATCATCCCCATCATTTT
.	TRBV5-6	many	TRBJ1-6	CASSWGPQGNSPLHF	TGTGCCAGCAGCTGGGGACCGCAGGGTAATTCACCCCTCCACTTT
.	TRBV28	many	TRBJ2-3	CASRRLQNQGDTQYF	TGTGCCAGCAGACGCCTCCAAAATCAGGGGGATACGCAGTATTTT
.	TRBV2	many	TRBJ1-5	CASSAKGSNQPQHF	TGTGCCAGCAGTGCAAAGGGGAGCAATCAGCCCCAGCATTTT
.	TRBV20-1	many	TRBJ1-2	CSASKGRDGYTF	TGCAGTGCTAGTAAGGGTAGGGATGGCTACACCTTC
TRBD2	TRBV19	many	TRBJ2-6	CASSSRLAGAYSGANVLTF	TGTGCCAGTAGTTCCCGACTAGCGGGGGCCTACTCTGGGGCCAACGTCCTGACTTTC
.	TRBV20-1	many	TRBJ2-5	CSAEGRIQETQYF	TGCAGTGCCGAGGGGCGGATCCAAGAGACCCAGTACTTC
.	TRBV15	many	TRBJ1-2	CATSRETGGMDGYTF	TGTGCCACCAGCAGAGAGACGGGGGGGATGGATGGCTACACCTTC
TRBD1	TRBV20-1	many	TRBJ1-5	CSATTTGGVGNQPQHF	TGCAGTGCTACCACGACAGGGGGCGTCGGCAATCAGCCCCAGCATTTT
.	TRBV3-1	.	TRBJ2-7	CASSLVREGSYEQYF	TGTGCCAGCAGCCTCGTGCGGGAAGGCTCCTACGAGCAGTACTTC